The clone carrying this TCR beta chain was observed a handful of times. Its antigen is still unknown. This sample was taken from a study of CD8+ T cells in alopecia areata. General study points: Lesional scalp displayed greater clonality than normal scalp, most notably in alopecia totalis/universalis.

The authors extracted RNA and reverse transcribed it into cDNA as the sequencing template. Method: immunoSEQ multiplex PCR; TCRdb's copy keeps in-frame clones and lacks some. The table has 98,000 or so clones, 55% to 75% seen once; the top ten hold roughly 19%. CDR1 MDHEN and CDR2 SYDVKM come from the germline V gene. CDR3 length: 20 amino acids. Unmatched junction bases numbered 16, after V lost 3 bases and J lost 2 bases. The sequence was collected from a human donor in good health. The V and J genes are TRBV28 and TRBJ2-7; 13 bases are shared with TRBD2. Sequencing input: CD8+ T cells sorted from blood. DNA for the CDR3: TGTGCCAGCAGTTTCCCTGGTACCGGGACTAGCGGGGTGCCAACCTACGAGCAGTACTTC. This encodes CASSFPGTGTSGVPTYEQYF.